The 27 T cell receptor beta chains given below trace back to one sample, sequenced in a study of CD8 T cells in ankylosing spondylitis. TCRdb re-derived calls from the 5' RACE reads in MiXCR, one entry per CDR3 protein. The top ten clones hold around 6.3% of a sample with fewer than 250,000 distinct CDR3 sequences, 20% to 30% of them seen once. Specimen: blood, either unsorted or a sorted T cell fraction (not recorded which). The source of these receptors is a male donor with ankylosing spondylitis or in good health (not recorded which).

The chain couples TRBV5-1 to TRBJ2-1; the D gene is possibly TRBD2 (6 bases). The germline V gene has CDR1 SGHRS and CDR2 YFSETQ. V lost 7 bases to trimming and J lost 7 bases, with 18 bases between them. The CDR3 consists of 14 residues. CDR3 DNA sequence: TGCGCCAGCGGTGGGCAGGGACTCGTAAATGAGCAGTTCTTC. Its protein product is CASGGQGLVNEQFF. Full variable domain (missing parts from reference TRBV5-1 and TRBJ2-1): KAGVTQTPRYLIKTRGQQVTLSCSPISGHRSVSWYQQTPGQGLQFLFEYFSETQRNKGNFPGRFSGRQFSNSRSEMNVSTLELGDSALYLCASGGQGLVNEQFFGPGTRLTVL.

The V and J genes are TRBV12-5 and TRBJ1-5; TRBD1 might be the D (5 bases). V shed 1 base and J shed 6 bases, with 10 bases lying between them. This CDR3 is 14 amino acids long. CDR1 and CDR2 from the germline V gene are LGHNT and FRNRAP. The CDR3 bases are TGTGCTAGTGGTTTGGCCGGAGGGGTTCAGCCCCAGCATTTT. Its translation is CASGLAGGVQPQHF.

This clonotype occurred many times. The rearrangement uses TRBV5-1 and TRBJ1-1; 8 bases line up with TRBD1. The CDR3 is 18 residues long. V was pared by 0 bases and J by 4 bases, with 14 bases of the junction left unmatched. CDR1 and CDR2 from the germline V gene are SGHRS and YFSETQ. This CDR3 reads CASSLDPRQGNIVTEAFF. In DNA, the CDR3 is TGCGCCAGCAGCTTGGACCCTAGACAGGGGAATATTGTCACTGAAGCTTTCTTT.

This clonotype was observed many times. This chain links TRBV29-1 with TRBJ2-1; D may be TRBD1 or TRBD2 (5 bases each). The CDR3 loop spans 13 amino acids. The V gene lost 2 bases and the J gene lost 5 bases, with 10 bases spanning the gap. CDR1 SQVTM and CDR2 ANQGSEA come from the germline V gene. The CDR3 coding sequence is TGCAGCGTTGAAAGGGACGTCAACAATGAGCAGTTCTTC. Translated, it gives CSVERDVNNEQFF.

This clonotype has ten or more counts. The chain is built from TRBV7-8 and TRBJ2-7; a weak D match, TRBD2 (5 bases). Germline CDR1 is SGHVS and CDR2 is FQNEAQ. With 5 bases removed from V and 7 bases from J, the gap between germline ends came to 18 bases. The length of the CDR3 is 14 residues. Here the CDR3 DNA reads TGTGCCAGCAGCGCGGGCCTAGCAGATAGGGAGCAGTACTTC. As protein: CASSAGLADREQYF.

This clonotype showed up many times. This chain joins TRBV7-9 and TRBJ2-5; D not certain. Germline values: CDR1 SEHNR, CDR2 FQNEAQ (reference sequence). Deletions cut 2 bases from V and 2 bases from J, with 9 bases between. The CDR3 loop spans 14 amino acids. The CDR3: CASSLSHLQETQYF. CDR3 sequence (DNA): TGTGCCAGCAGCTTATCGCACTTACAAGAGACCCAGTACTTC.

This chain uses TRBV10-3 with TRBJ1-5; maybe TRBD1 (6 bases). The CDR3 has 15 amino acids. The ends were cut back, 3 bases at V and 0 bases at J, with 9 bases in the middle. Germline V CDR1 and CDR2: ENHRY, SYGVKD. The CDR3 region has the DNA TGTGCCATCAGTGACCTGACAGGTAGCAATCAGCCCCAGCATTTT. This sequence encodes CAISDLTGSNQPQHF.

The genes are TRBV29-1 and TRBJ2-1; maybe TRBD2 (6 bases). Trimming removed 8 bases at V and 9 bases at J, with 14 bases between. The CDR3 is 11 amino acids. Germline CDR1 SQVTM, CDR2 ANQGSEA. The CDR3, as DNA: TGCAGCATACTACGGGGGACTGAGCAGTTCTTC. Its protein is CSILRGTEQFF.

Only a few counts were recorded for this clonotype. The gene calls are TRBV20-1 and TRBJ1-5, with TRBD1 matching over 7 bases. This CDR3 region has 14 residues. With 5 bases clipped from V and 0 bases from J, the junction kept 4 bases outside the gene matches. Germline V gene data show CDR1 as DFQATT and CDR2 as SNEGSKA (reference sequence). The DNA of the CDR3 is TGCAGTGCTCCCGACAGGGCTAGCAATCAGCCCCAGCATTTT. Translating gives CSAPDRASNQPQHF.

The chain uses TRBV9 and TRBJ2-7; no definite D call. The V gene lost 3 bases and the J gene lost 1 base, with 11 bases spanning the gap. This CDR3 has 14 residues. Germline V gene data show CDR1 as SGDLS and CDR2 as YYNGEE. This chain's CDR3 is CASSATPSSYEQYF. Written as DNA, the CDR3 is TGTGCCAGCAGCGCCACCCCTAGTTCCTACGAGCAGTACTTC.

The V gene is TRBV29-1, the J gene TRBJ2-1; TRBD2 aligns across 11 bases. V gave up 7 bases and J gave up 0 bases; unmatched junction bases: 8. The germline gives CDR1 SQVTM, CDR2 ANQGSEA. The CDR3 has 16 residues. The CDR3 loop reads CSETSGSESSYNEQFF. CDR3 nucleotides: TGCAGCGAAACTAGCGGGAGTGAAAGCTCCTACAATGAGCAGTTCTTC.

The chain uses TRBV7-2 and TRBJ2-1, with D possibly matching TRBD2 (5 bases). Trimming left V 1 base short and J 5 bases short, with 9 bases between. Germline V lookup: CDR1 SGHTA, CDR2 FQGNSA. The CDR3 is 14 residues long. The CDR3 reads CASSLERINNEQFF. The CDR3 nucleotides are TGTGCCAGCAGCTTAGAGCGGATCAACAATGAGCAGTTCTTC. Full variable domain (missing parts from reference TRBV7-2 and TRBJ2-1): GAGVSQSPSNKVTEKGKDVELRCDPISGHTALYWYRQSLGQGLEFLIYFQGNSAPDKSGLPSDRFSAERTGGSVSTLTIQRTQQEDSAVYLCASSLERINNEQFFGPGTRLTVL.

This sequence joins TRBV7-3 and TRBJ2-1; 7 bases agree with TRBD2. The V and J ends lost 4 bases and 7 bases, in that order; junction bases with no gene match: 13. CDR1 SGHTA and CDR2 FQGTGA come from the germline V gene. The CDR3 totals 16 residues. CDR3 nucleotide sequence: TGTGCCAGCAGCTCGATTACTAGCGCTACCAAGAATGAGCAGTTCTTC. Its protein product is CASSSITSATKNEQFF.

This clonotype was observed a few times. J is TRBJ2-1 and V is TRBV20-1; weak D call: TRBD1 (6 bases). Trimming pared 5 bases from V and 0 bases from J, leaving 8 bases between. The CDR3 spans 13 residues. The V gene's germline CDR1 is DFQATT and CDR2 SNEGSKA (reference sequence). CDR3 in amino acids: CSARQVSYNEQFF. CDR3 nucleotides: TGCAGTGCTCGACAGGTCTCCTACAATGAGCAGTTCTTC.

The chain carries TRBV29-1 and TRBJ1-1, with a possible D match to TRBD1 (5 bases). The CDR3 length is 14 residues. Trimming cost V 2 bases and J 6 bases, with 16 bases left between them. Germline CDR1 is SQVTM and CDR2 is ANQGSEA. The CDR3 coding sequence is TGCAGCGTTGAATCACGGACAACAGCCGCTGAAGCTTTCTTT. Protein sequence: CSVESRTTAAEAFF.

V is TRBV29-1 and J is TRBJ1-2; 8 bases are a match to TRBD1. CDR3 size: 14 residues. Per the germline V gene, CDR1 is SQVTM and CDR2 is ANQGSEA. V lost 5 bases and J lost 5; bases outside the gene matches: 10. The CDR3 protein is CSVYTRDRIYGYTF. CDR3 coding DNA: TGCAGCGTTTACACCCGGGACAGGATATATGGCTACACCTTC. The full variable domain, with the rest looked up from reference TRBV29-1 and TRBJ1-2, is SAVISQKPSRDICQRGTSLTIQCQVDSQVTMMFWYRQQPGQSLTLIATANQGSEATYESGFVIDKFPISRPNLTFSTLTVSNMSPEDSSIYLCSVYTRDRIYGYTFGSGTRLTVV.

In this sample, this clonotype turned up a few times. The CDR3 loop reads CSARSLGNLSPQHF. In DNA, the CDR3 is TGCAGTGCTAGATCGCTAGGGAACCTCAGCCCCCAGCATTTT. This chain joins TRBV20-1 and TRBJ1-5; no clear D gene. This CDR3 has 14 amino acids. V was shortened by 2 bases and J by 10 bases, with 18 bases between the two germline ends. The germline V gene has CDR1 DFQATT and CDR2 SNEGSKA (reference sequence).

This clonotype was detected ten times or more. The V call is TRBV29-1, the J call TRBJ2-5; D is perhaps TRBD2 (6 bases). Trimming stripped 7 bases from V and 4 bases from J, with 13 bases between. Germline CDR1 is SQVTM and CDR2 is ANQGSEA. This CDR3 comprises 12 residues. CDR3 amino acids: CSAKPGGETQYF. CDR3 DNA: TGCAGCGCAAAGCCCGGGGGAGAGACCCAGTACTTC. The full variable domain, rest sourced from reference TRBV29-1 and TRBJ2-5, is SAVISQKPSRDICQRGTSLTIQCQVDSQVTMMFWYRQQPGQSLTLIATANQGSEATYESGFVIDKFPISRPNLTFSTLTVSNMSPEDSSIYLCSAKPGGETQYFGPGTRLLVL.

The table lists this clonotype with many counts. This sequence joins TRBV15 and TRBJ2-2, with 7 nucleotides matching TRBD2. With V trimmed by 3 bases and J by 2 bases, 3 bases remained unmatched. Germline loops: CDR1 LNHNV, CDR2 YYDKDF (reference sequence). The CDR3 is made up of 15 amino acids. The CDR3 loop reads CATSRPSGNTGELFF. The CDR3 DNA reads as TGTGCCACCAGCAGGCCTAGCGGCAACACCGGGGAGCTGTTTTTT.

This chain connects TRBV12-3 or TRBV12-4 to TRBJ2-2; tentative D call: TRBD1 (6 bases). The CDR3 has 14 amino acids. V was trimmed by 3 bases and J by 7 bases, leaving 12 bases between them. The DNA of the CDR3 is TGTGCCAGCAGTTTTAACAGGGCCGGCGGGGAGCTGTTTTTT. It translates to CASSFNRAGGELFF.

In regard to this clonotype: A read error may explain this, as a much larger clone is one base away. The chain links TRBV29-1 to TRBJ2-3; no definite D call. This CDR3 region has 12 residues. Per the germline V gene, CDR1 is SQVTM and CDR2 is ANQGSEA. The V gene lost 7 bases and the J gene lost 3 bases, with 11 bases spanning the gap. CDR3 sequence reads: CSAGEVTDTQYF. The CDR3 DNA reads TGCAGCGCCGGTGAGGTGACAGATACGCAGTATTTT.

The V and J genes are TRBV5-5 and TRBJ1-1, with D tentatively TRBD1 (6 bases). CDR3 size: 15 residues. Germline CDR1 is SGHKS and CDR2 is YYEKEE (reference sequence). Trimming took 0 bases from V and 4 from J, leaving 13 bases between them. CDR3 in amino acids: CASSLAHRAGTEAFF. Written as DNA, the CDR3 is TGTGCCAGCAGCTTGGCCCACAGGGCTGGCACTGAAGCTTTCTTT. Looking up the rest from reference TRBV5-5 and TRBJ1-1 gives the full variable domain: DAGVTQSPTHLIKTRGQQVTLRCSPISGHKSVSWYQQVLGQGPQFIFQYYEKEERGRGNFPDRFSARQFPNYSSELNVNALLLGDSALYLCASSLAHRAGTEAFFGQGTRLTVV.

This clonotype was observed once. J is TRBJ2-3 and V is TRBV20-1; D gene unclear. Trimming removed 6 bases from V and 1 base from J, with 11 bases in between. The V gene's germline CDR1 is DFQATT and CDR2 SNEGSKA (reference sequence). This CDR3 contains 13 residues. The CDR3 bases are TGCAGTGCCAAGGATCCTGGCACAGATACGCAGTATTTT. Translation gives CSAKDPGTDTQYF.

The V gene is TRBV19, the J gene TRBJ2-7, with 12 bases matching TRBD2. CDR3 size: 15 residues. From germline, CDR1 is LNHDA and CDR2 SQIVND (reference sequence). The trim removed 4 bases at V and 3 bases at J, leaving 4 bases unmatched. This CDR3 is CASSSGLAGLYEQYF. CDR3 nucleotides: TGTGCCAGTAGTAGCGGACTAGCGGGACTCTACGAGCAGTACTTC. Supplemented by reference TRBV19 and TRBJ2-7, the full variable domain reads DGGITQSPKYLFRKEGQNVTLSCEQNLNHDAMYWYRQDPGQGLRLIYYSQIVNDFQKGDIAEGYSVSREKKESFPLTVTSAQKNPTAFYLCASSSGLAGLYEQYFGPGTRLTVT.

This clonotype was recorded a few times. V is TRBV13 and J is TRBJ2-7; D gene uncertain. The CDR3 consists of 14 residues. The germline CDR1 and CDR2 sequences are PRHDT and FYEKMQ (reference sequence). V was trimmed by 0 bases and J by 2 bases, leaving 8 bases between them. The CDR3 sequence: CASSLGGSAYEQYF. CDR3 in DNA: TGTGCCAGCAGCTTAGGGGGCAGTGCCTACGAGCAGTACTTC.

The rearrangement joins TRBV12-3 or TRBV12-4 to TRBJ2-3; the match to TRBD1 covers 9 bases. The CDR3 spans 15 residues. J gave up 1 base and V 2 bases, and 1 base lay outside the gene matches. The CDR3 sequence is CASSLWTGGTDTQYF. CDR3 sequence (DNA): TGTGCCAGCAGTTTATGGACAGGGGGCACAGATACGCAGTATTTT.

This clonotype was recorded many times. This chain links TRBV21-1 with TRBJ2-5; TRBD1, as called in the table, went unchecked against the DNA. TRBV21-1 is shown as a pseudogene. The CDR3 is 15 residues long. The CDR3 nucleotides read TGTGCCAGCAGCGAGCCGGGACAGTACCAAGAGACCCAGTACTTC. This gives the protein CASSEPGQYQETQYF.